The entry below describes one T cell receptor (beta chain). The repertoire was sequenced with immunoSEQ multiplex PCR; TCRdb's copy has only in-frame clones and lacks some. This table has about 660,000 clones, around 87% appearing once. These data belong to a study of shared T cell receptors in the human thymus. Trimming at V came to 3 bases and at J to 7 bases, leaving 10 bases not matched to a gene. The CDR3 has 17 amino acids. Germline V lookup: CDR1 LGHNA, CDR2 YNFKEQ. These sequences were also reported in another study, on human thymus T cells. That study adds: Thymic resections from corrective heart surgery supplied the tissue. Highly overlapping thymic repertoires among unrelated individuals were reported in related research.

Source material: thymocytes. The sequence was collected from a boy younger than two with a congenital heart defect. This sequence joins TRBV4-2 and TRBJ2-7; 15 bases align to TRBD2. The DNA of the CDR3 is TGTGCCAGCAGCCAGGATACCAGGACTAGCGGGGGGGAAGAGCAGTACTTC. This codes for CASSQDTRTSGGEEQYF.